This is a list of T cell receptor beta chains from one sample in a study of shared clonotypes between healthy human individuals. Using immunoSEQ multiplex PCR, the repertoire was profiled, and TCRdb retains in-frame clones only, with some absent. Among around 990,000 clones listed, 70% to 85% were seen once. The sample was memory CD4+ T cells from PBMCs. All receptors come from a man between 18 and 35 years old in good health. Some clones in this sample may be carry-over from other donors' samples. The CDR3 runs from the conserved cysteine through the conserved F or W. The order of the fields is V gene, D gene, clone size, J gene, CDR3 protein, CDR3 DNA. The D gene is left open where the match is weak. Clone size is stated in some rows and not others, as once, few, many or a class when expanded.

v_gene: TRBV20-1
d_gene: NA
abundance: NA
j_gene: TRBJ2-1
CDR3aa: CSASRQYMQFF
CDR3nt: TGCAGTGCTAGTAGGCAATATATGCAGTTCTTC

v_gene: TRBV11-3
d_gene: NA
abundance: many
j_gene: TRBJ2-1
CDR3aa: CASGVSSYNEQFF
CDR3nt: TGTGCCAGTGGTGTTTCTTCCTACAATGAGCAGTTCTTC

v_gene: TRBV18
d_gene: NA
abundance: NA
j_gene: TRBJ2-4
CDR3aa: CASSPATGNIQYF
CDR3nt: TGTGCCAGCTCACCAGCCACGGGAAACATTCAGTACTTC

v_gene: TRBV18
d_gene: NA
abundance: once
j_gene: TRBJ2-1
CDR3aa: CASSPFASDNEQFF
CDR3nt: TGTGCCAGCTCACCTTTCGCTAGCGACAATGAGCAGTTCTTC

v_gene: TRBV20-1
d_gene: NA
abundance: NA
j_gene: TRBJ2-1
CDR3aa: CSAVSSEQFF
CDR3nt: TGCAGTGCTGTTAGTTCTGAGCAGTTCTTC

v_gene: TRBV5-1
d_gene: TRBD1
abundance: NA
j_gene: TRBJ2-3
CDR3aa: CASSLWGQRTDTQYF
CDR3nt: TGCGCCAGCAGCTTGTGGGGACAGAGGACAGATACGCAGTATTTT

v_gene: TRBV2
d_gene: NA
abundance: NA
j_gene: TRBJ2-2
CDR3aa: CASWRGNSGTGELFF
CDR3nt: TGTGCCAGCTGGCGGGGTAATAGCGGCACCGGGGAGCTGTTTTTT

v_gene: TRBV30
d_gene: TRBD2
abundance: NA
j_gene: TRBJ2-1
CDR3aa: CAWLAGGYNEQFF
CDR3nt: TGTGCCTGGCTAGCGGGAGGGTACAATGAGCAGTTCTTC

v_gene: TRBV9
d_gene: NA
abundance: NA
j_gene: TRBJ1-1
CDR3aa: CASSVDRTLNTEAFF
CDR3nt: TGTGCCAGCAGCGTAGATCGGACACTGAACACTGAAGCTTTCTTT

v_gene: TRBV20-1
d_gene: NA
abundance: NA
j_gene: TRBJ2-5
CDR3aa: CSAPPQETQYF
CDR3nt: TGCAGTGCCCCGCCCCAAGAGACCCAGTACTTC

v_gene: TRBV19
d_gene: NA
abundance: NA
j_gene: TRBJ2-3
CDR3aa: CASSQGLTDTQYF
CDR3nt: TGTGCCAGTAGTCAGGGGTTGACAGATACGCAGTATTTT

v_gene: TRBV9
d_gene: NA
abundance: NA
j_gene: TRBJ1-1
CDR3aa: CASSVGSNTEAFF
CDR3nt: TGTGCCAGCAGCGTAGGTAGTAACACTGAAGCTTTCTTT

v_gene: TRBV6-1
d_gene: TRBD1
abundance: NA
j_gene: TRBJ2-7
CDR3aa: CASNGLRQGAYEQYF
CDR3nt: TGTGCCAGCAACGGACTTCGACAGGGGGCCTACGAGCAGTACTTC

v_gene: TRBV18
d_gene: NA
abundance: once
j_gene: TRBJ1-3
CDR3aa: CASSSGASGGNTIYF
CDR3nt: TGTGCCAGCTCTTCAGGGGCCTCCGGCGGAAACACCATATATTTT

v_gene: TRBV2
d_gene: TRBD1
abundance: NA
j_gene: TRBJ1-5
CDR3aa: CASSVRGGYYQPQHF
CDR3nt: TGTGCCAGCAGTGTCAGAGGGGGCTACTATCAGCCCCAGCATTTT

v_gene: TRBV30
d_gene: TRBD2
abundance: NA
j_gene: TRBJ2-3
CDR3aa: CAWRSTSGNIFTDTQYF
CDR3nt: TGTGCCTGGAGATCAACTAGCGGAAATATTTTCACAGATACGCAGTATTTT

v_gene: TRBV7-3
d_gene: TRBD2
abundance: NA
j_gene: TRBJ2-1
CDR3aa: CASSLRLSSGSYGQFF
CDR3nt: TGTGCCAGCAGCTTAAGGCTCTCTAGCGGGAGTTATGGGCAGTTCTTC